The rows below give T cell receptor beta chains drawn from one sample of a study of tumor and adjacent non-tumor tissue in lung cancer. TCRdb redid the calling of the multiplex PCR reads with MiXCR, one entry per CDR3 protein. This sample has 120,000 or so distinct CDR3 sequences, with 66% found just once. Source material: lung tumor tissue. The receptors were sampled from a young man with non-small cell lung cancer. CDR3s include the opening cysteine and the closing phenylalanine or tryptophan. A D gene is named only where the DNA matches it firmly. Rows give clone size only sometimes, using once, few, many, or a class for an expanded clone.

abundance	v_gene	d_gene	j_gene	CDR3aa	CDR3nt
-	TRBV20-1	TRBD2	TRBJ2-1	CNARTAGGHNKQFF	TGCAATGCTAGAACGGCGGGGGGGCATAATAAGCAGTTCTTT
-	TRBV29-1	-	TRBJ2-7	CSFRSSSYEQYF	TGCAGCTTCAGATCGAGCTCCTACGAGCAGTACTTC
many	TRBV20-1	TRBD2	TRBJ2-3	CSARALAGGSAGTQYF	TGCAGTGCCAGAGCCCTAGCGGGGGGCTCGGCGGGTACGCAGTATTTT
medium-sized	TRBV20-1	-	TRBJ1-1	CSATGPNTEAFF	TGCAGTGCTACAGGGCCGAACACTGAAGCTTTCTTT
-	TRBV4-1	-	TRBJ1-5	CSSSQEPKKGQPQHF	TGCTCCAGCAGCCAAGAGCCCAAAAAAGGTCAGCCCCAGCATTTT
-	TRBV5-6	-	TRBJ2-5	CASSDTTGWEGETQYF	TGTGCCAGCAGCGATACCACAGGGTGGGAGGGAGAGACCCAGTACTTC
many	TRBV12-3/TRBV12-4	-	TRBJ2-2	CASRETGLDTGELFF	TGTGCCAGCAGGGAAACAGGGTTGGACACCGGGGAGCTGTTTTTT
-	TRBV29-1	-	TRBJ2-1	CSVGPGHEQYF	TGCAGCGTTGGCCCGGGCCATGAGCAATACTTC
-	TRBV10-2	-	TRBJ1-1	CASSEIGNTEAFF	TGCGCCAGCAGTGAGATTGGGAACACTGAAGCTTTCTTT
-	TRBV29-1	-	TRBJ2-1	CSVEDGRGRYEQLF	TGCAGCGTTGAAGACGGCAGGGGACGGTATGAGCAGCTCTTC
-	TRBV20-1	-	TRBJ1-1	CSASPEEDLNSEAFF	TGCAGTGCTAGTCCCGAGGAGGACCTGAACAGTGAAGCTTTCTTT
-	TRBV12-3/TRBV12-4	-	TRBJ1-2	CASSPTLADGYIF	TGTGCCAGCAGCCCTACTCTTGCGGATGGCTACATCTTC
many	TRBV12-3/TRBV12-4	-	TRBJ2-7	CASSSGFGYEQYF	TGTGCCAGCAGTTCCGGGTTCGGGTACGAGCAGTACTTC
-	TRBV20-1	-	TRBJ2-1	CSASGGNSYNEQFF	TGCAGTGCTAGTGGAGGGAATTCCTACAACGAGCAGTTCTTC
-	TRBV6-5	-	TRBJ2-3	CAGSITGGTDTQYF	TGTGCCGGCAGTATAACGGGGGGCACAGATACGCAGTATTTT